This passage covers 6 T cell receptor beta chains from one sample sequenced in a study of OX40 agonist ivuxolimab in advanced cancers. TCRdb keeps only in-frame clones here, not all; method: immunoSEQ multiplex PCR. Of 84,000 or so clones listed, approximately 95% are singletons. Here the sequenced sample was CD4+ or CD8+ T cells sorted from blood, taken in a trial of the OX40 agonist ivuxolimab. The receptors stem from an adult with an advanced solid tumor such as melanoma, head and neck, liver or kidney cancer.

The rearrangement links TRBV27 to TRBJ2-4, with 13 bases aligning to TRBD2. V dropped 4 bases and J dropped 8; count of bases not matched to a gene: 8. Germline CDR1 and CDR2: MNHEY and SMNVEV (reference sequence). The CDR3 is 16 residues long. CDR3 nucleotide sequence: TGTGCCAGCAGTTCCACTAGCGGGAGGGCCCACCACATTCAGTACTTC. Protein: CASSSTSGRAHHIQYF.

The gene calls are TRBV19 and TRBJ2-7, with no clear D. CDR1 is LNHDA and CDR2 is SQIVND in the germline V gene (reference sequence). The CDR3 is made up of 13 amino acids. Trimming pared 3 bases from V and 3 bases from J, leaving 9 bases between. The CDR3 sequence is CASSMSAFYEQYF. The DNA for the CDR3 is TGTGCCAGTAGTATGTCAGCGTTCTACGAGCAGTACTTC.

The CDR3 sequence is CASSPGQGTIYEQYF. Here the CDR3 DNA reads TGTGCCAGCAGCCCGGGACAGGGAACGATTTACGAGCAGTACTTC. This chain joins TRBV7-3 and TRBJ2-7, with 9 bases matching TRBD1. Germline V CDR1 and CDR2: SGHTA, FQGTGA. Losses at the gene ends were 5 bases for V and 4 bases for J; bases not matched to a gene: 9. The CDR3 spans 15 residues.

The table lists this clone with a count of one. The chain uses TRBV7-9 and TRBJ1-2; no clear D gene. V lost 0 bases, J lost 8 bases, and 10 bases lay in between. In germline, CDR1 is SEHNR, CDR2 FQNEAQ (reference sequence). The CDR3 covers 13 residues. CDR3 residues: CASSLARVDGYTF. As DNA, the CDR3 is TGTGCCAGCAGCTTAGCTAGGGTTGACGGCTACACCTTC.

CDR3 DNA: TGTGCCAGCAGTTACGTGGCTAGCGGGATGGAGACCCAGTACTTC. Translation: CASSYVASGMETQYF. The chain carries TRBV6-5 and TRBJ2-5, with TRBD2 matching over 9 bases. Trimming cost V 2 bases and J 5 bases; bases outside gene matches: 6. The CDR3 is 15 residues long. The germline CDR1 and CDR2 sequences are MNHEY and SVGAGI.

This clone was seen only once. The V call is TRBV12-5, the J call TRBJ2-1; possible D gene TRBD2, 6 bases. CDR1 LGHNT and CDR2 FRNRAP come from the germline V gene. Trimming pared 5 bases from V and 9 bases from J, leaving 14 bases between. CDR3 size: 13 residues. CDR3 nucleotides: TGTGCTAGTGGTCTGGGGACTCCGGGTGAGCAGTTCTTC. Protein sequence: CASGLGTPGEQFF.